What follows are 2 T cell receptor beta chains derived from one specimen sequenced in a study of cytotoxic CD8 clonotypes in ibrutinib-treated CLL. Assay: immunoSEQ multiplex PCR; the TCRdb copy retains only in-frame clones and omits some. The table has 50,000 to 65,000 clones, approximately 71% seen once. This specimen consisted of PBMCs, obtained after 12 months of ibrutinib treatment. The source is a human donor with chronic lymphocytic leukemia.

The rearrangement joins TRBV5-1 to TRBJ2-2, with 9 positions matching TRBD1. The CDR3 is made up of 17 amino acids. Unmatched junction bases numbered 11, after V lost 4 bases and J lost 4 bases. Germline V gene data show CDR1 as SGHRS and CDR2 as YFSETQ. The CDR3 DNA follows: TGCGCCAGCAGCATTACCGGACAGGGGTTGAGCACCGGGGAGCTGTTTTTT. It is translated as CASSITGQGLSTGELFF.

The J gene is TRBJ2-7, the V gene TRBV7-9, with D perhaps matching TRBD1 (6 bases). CDR3 size: 14 residues. Trimming removed 4 bases at V and 0 bases at J, with 10 bases between. Germline CDR1 reads SEHNR; CDR2 reads FQNEAQ (reference sequence). The CDR3 protein is CASSSQGSSYEQYF. The CDR3 nucleotides are TGTGCCAGCAGCTCTCAGGGGTCCTCCTACGAGCAGTACTTC.